The source of this TCR beta chain is a study of T cells in Graves' hyperthyroidism and ophthalmopathy. V lost 10 bases and J lost 3, with 17 bases in between. CDR1 MNHNS and CDR2 SASEGT come from the germline V gene. The CDR3 runs 14 residues. Using RNA transcripts as the source, TCR beta CDR3 regions were amplified. A set of HTBI primers served as the primers for a first-round RT-PCR of the TCR CDR3. TCRdb reprocessed the multiplex PCR reads with MiXCR, giving one entry per CDR3 protein. Of hundreds of thousands of distinct CDR3 sequences listed, about 15% are singletons. The study's findings and limits: Classification by a 13 V-J model distinguished ophthalmopathy from stable hyperthyroidism. Model-based prediction identified ophthalmopathy a median 6.5 months prior to its onset.

Those patients with uncontrolled infection, other autoimmune disease, pregnancy or lactation were excluded. Fresh peripheral blood, approximately 10 ml, was the source of the PBMCs. In its sample, this clonotype was seen many times. Antigen specificity is unknown. This sequence originates from a woman in her twenties or thirties with Graves' hyperthyroidism that later progressed to Graves' ophthalmopathy. This rearrangement joins TRBV6-1 to TRBJ2-3; D gene unclear. The sequencing input was blood. Written as DNA, the CDR3 is TGTGCCACTCATACGACGGCCGGGACAGATACGCAGTATTTT. It yields the protein CATHTTAGTDTQYF.